This is a list of T cell receptor beta chains from one sample in a study of response to subunit inactivated influenza vaccine. Each CDR3 protein is one row after TCRdb ran MiXCR on the RT-PCR reads. The sample contains some 640,000 distinct CDR3 sequences, more than 11% of which appear only once. The sequenced sample was PBMCs from blood, obtained roughly 2 weeks before vaccination. These receptors originate from a man between 45 and 60 years old who received an inactivated influenza vaccine. The CDR3 runs from the conserved cysteine through the conserved F or W. The D gene is left open where the match is weak. The size field is filled for only some rows; it gives once, few, many or a size class.

>.|TRBJ2-3|14|TRBV6-5|few
CASSYYKQGDTQYF
TGTGCCAGCAGTTACTACAAACAGGGTGATACGCAGTATTTT
>TRBD2|TRBJ2-2|18|TRBV6-2/TRBV6-3|.
CASSYHLSSGRDTGELFF
TGTGCCAGCAGTTATCACCTCTCTAGCGGGAGGGACACCGGGGAGCTGTTTTTC
>TRBD2|TRBJ2-3|15|TRBV20-1|few
CSAYPGTSVLNTQYF
TGCAGTGCTTATCCCGGGACTAGCGTTTTGAATACGCAGTATTTT
>TRBD1|TRBJ2-2|15|TRBV7-9|few
CASSMQGANTGELFF
TGTGCCAGCAGCATGCAGGGGGCGAACACCGGGGAGCTGTTTTTT
>TRBD2|TRBJ2-1|14|TRBV12-3/TRBV12-4|few
CASAAGLGYNEQFF
TGTGCCAGCGCCGCGGGACTAGGATACAATGAGCAGTTCTTC
>.|TRBJ2-7|14|TRBV4-3|.
CASSQDLIDYEQYF
TGCGCCAGCAGCCAAGATCTCATTGACTACGAGCAGTACTTC
>.|TRBJ1-1|15|TRBV5-1|few
CASSFEPGLKKEAFF
TGCGCCAGCAGCTTCGAACCGGGCCTCAAGAAGGAGGCTTTCTTT
>.|TRBJ2-4|14|TRBV29-1|few
CSVDPGTGKNIQYF
TGCAGCGTTGACCCCGGGACGGGCAAAAACATTCAGTACTTC
>.|TRBJ1-6|15|TRBV27|many
CASSLKGTTSSPLHF
TGTGCCAGCAGTTTAAAGGGCACAACTAGTTCACCCCTCCACTTT
>TRBD2|TRBJ2-2|16|TRBV3-1|few
CASSPIAGKNTGELFF
TGTGCCAGCAGCCCGATAGCGGGGAAGAACACCGGGGAGCTGTTTTTT
>.|TRBJ2-6|16|TRBV4-2|few
CASSQDTSGGANVLTF
TGTGCCAGCAGCCAAGACACGTCCGGTGGGGCCAACGTCCTGACTTTC
>TRBD2|TRBJ2-7|14|TRBV18|many
CASSPGSGSYEQYF
TGTGCCAGCTCACCAGGTAGCGGGAGCTACGAGCAGTACTTC
>.|TRBJ1-1|13|TRBV4-3|many
CASSQERNTEAFF
TGCGCCAGCAGCCAAGAGAGGAACACTGAAGCTTTCTTT
>.|TRBJ1-1|16|TRBV29-1|many
CSVSPGISRRIIEAFF
TGCAGCGTTTCTCCCGGTATAAGCAGGAGGATCATTGAAGCTTTCTTT
>.|TRBJ1-5|14|TRBV20-1|many
CSAHAGQVGQPQHF
TGCAGTGCCCACGCGGGGCAGGTCGGTCAGCCCCAGCATTTT
>.|TRBJ1-1|13|TRBV29-1|many
CSASTLREAEAFF
TGCAGCGCCAGCACGTTAAGGGAAGCTGAAGCTTTCTTT
>.|TRBJ1-3|17|TRBV24-1|few
CATSDLKVTSSGNTIYF
TGTGCCACCAGTGATTTGAAGGTCACAAGCTCTGGAAACACCATATATTTT
>.|TRBJ2-3|14|TRBV27|.
CASSLRRFRDTQYF
TGTGCCAGCAGTTTACGACGGTTCCGGGACACGCAGTATTTT
>TRBD2|TRBJ2-1|14|TRBV20-1|.
CSAKGVAGKNEQFF
TGCAGTGCTAAAGGGGTAGCGGGGAAAAATGAGCAGTTCTTC
>.|TRBJ2-7|9|TRBV29-1|.
CSVSSGQYF
TGCAGCGTTTCTTCAGGGCAGTACTTC
>TRBD1|TRBJ1-3|15|TRBV20-1|.
CSAKRQGAVGNTIYF
TGCAGTGCCAAAAGACAGGGGGCGGTTGGAAACACCATATATTTT
>TRBD2|TRBJ2-7|15|TRBV27|few
CASSPGLAGVVGQYF
TGTGCCAGCAGTCCCGGACTAGCGGGAGTGGTTGGGCAGTACTTC
>.|TRBJ1-5|15|TRBV12-3/TRBV12-4|.
CASSYDRRINQPQHF
TGTGCCAGCAGTTACGACAGAAGGATCAATCAGCCCCAGCATTTT
>.|TRBJ2-3|12|TRBV29-1|many
CSVATGPPAQYF
TGCAGCGTTGCTACCGGGCCCCCGGCGCAGTATTTT
>.|TRBJ2-1|11|TRBV6-2/TRBV6-3|few
CATTGYNEQFF
TGTGCCACCACTGGCTACAATGAGCAGTTCTTC
>TRBD1|TRBJ2-2|16|TRBV5-1|many
CASSKDRGRNTGELFF
TGCGCCAGCAGCAAGGACAGGGGCCGGAACACCGGGGAGCTGTTTTTT
>.|TRBJ2-7|13|TRBV20-1|.
CSAPLIGASEQYF
TGCAGTGCCCCGCTGATAGGGGCGTCCGAGCAGTACTTC
>.|TRBJ2-5|14|TRBV25-1|few
CASSELTRGETQYF
TGTGCCAGCAGTGAACTGACCAGAGGGGAGACCCAGTACTTC
>.|TRBJ1-5|14|TRBV4-2|many
CASSQDRGNQPQHF
TGTGCCAGCAGCCAAGATAGAGGCAATCAGCCCCAGCATTTT
>TRBD1|TRBJ2-7|15|TRBV10-3|.
CAISDGTGSSYEQYF
TGTGCCATCAGTGACGGGACAGGGAGCTCCTACGAGCAGTACTTC
>.|TRBJ1-1|14|TRBV4-1|.
CASRPQGRNTEAFF
TGCGCCAGCAGGCCTCAGGGGCGGAACACTGAAGCTTTCTTT
>.|TRBJ2-1|14|TRBV15|many
CATSSIKKHNEQFF
TGTGCCACCAGCAGTATCAAGAAACACAATGAGCAGTTCTTC
>TRBD2|TRBJ2-3|14|TRBV9|.
CASSTSGRADTQYF
TGTGCCAGCAGCACTAGCGGGAGGGCAGATACGCAGTATTTT
>TRBD1|TRBJ2-7|14|TRBV7-7|.
CASSWDRGRYEQYF
TGTGCCAGCAGCTGGGACAGGGGGCGCTACGAGCAGTACTTC
>.|TRBJ2-2|15|TRBV5-1|.
CASSLNGAMAGELFF
TGCGCCAGCAGCTTGAACGGGGCGATGGCCGGGGAGCTGTTTTTT
>.|TRBJ2-5|13|TRBV2|.
CASSVRHSETQYF
TGTGCCAGCAGTGTCCGGCATTCAGAGACCCAGTACTTC
>.|TRBJ2-3|17|TRBV6-2/TRBV6-3|.
CASSYDLSGVLTDTQYF
TGTGCCAGCAGTTACGACTTGTCGGGAGTTTTGACAGATACGCAGTATTTT
>TRBD1|TRBJ2-3|15|TRBV6-5|few
CASSYSGQGPDTQYF
TGTGCCAGCAGTTACTCTGGACAGGGTCCTGATACGCAGTATTTT
>.|TRBJ2-7|15|TRBV18|few
CASSPRDRTATWQYF
TGTGCCAGCTCACCCAGGGACCGGACGGCTACGTGGCAGTACTTC
>TRBD1|TRBJ1-3|15|TRBV19|few
CASMDRIYSGNTIYF
TGTGCCAGTATGGACAGGATATACTCTGGAAACACCATATATTTT
>TRBD1|TRBJ1-2|14|TRBV6-5|.
CASSSDGTGYGYTF
TGTGCCAGCAGTTCCGACGGGACAGGCTATGGCTACACCTTC
>TRBD1|TRBJ2-5|14|TRBV15|few
CATRPTTGDETQYF
TGTGCCACCAGGCCAACGACAGGGGACGAGACCCAGTACTTC
>.|TRBJ2-7|14|TRBV15|.
CATSRDRGRYEQYF
TGTGCCACCAGCAGAGACAGGGGTCGGTACGAGCAGTACTTC
>.|TRBJ2-7|14|TRBV12-3/TRBV12-4|.
CASSFWGPDHEQYF
TGTGCCAGCAGTTTCTGGGGTCCAGACCACGAGCAGTACTTC
>.|TRBJ2-1|15|TRBV5-1|few
CASSLEAGLYNEQFF
TGCGCCAGCAGCTTGGAGGCGGGGCTATACAATGAGCAGTTCTTC
>TRBD1|TRBJ2-3|14|TRBV27|.
CASSVNRGADTQYF
TGTGCCAGCAGTGTAAACAGGGGTGCAGATACGCAGTATTTT
>.|TRBJ2-5|13|TRBV3-1|many
CASSQSPPETQYF
TGTGCCAGCAGCCAGAGCCCCCCAGAGACCCAGTACTTC
>TRBD2|TRBJ2-1|20|TRBV6-2/TRBV6-3|few
CASSYLLFTGTSVRYNEQFF
TGTGCCAGCAGTTACCTCCTTTTTACCGGGACTAGCGTCCGTTACAATGAGCAGTTCTTC
>TRBD1|TRBJ1-3|16|TRBV12-3/TRBV12-4|.
CASSSVRGQAGNTIYF
TGTGCCAGCAGTTCTGTCCGGGGACAGGCTGGAAACACCATATATTTT
>.|TRBJ1-4|14|TRBV20-1|.
CSARDWGGDEKLFF
TGCAGTGCTAGAGATTGGGGTGGGGATGAAAAACTGTTTTTT
>.|TRBJ1-5|13|TRBV29-1|many
CSVAENSNQPQHF
TGCAGCGTTGCGGAAAATAGCAATCAGCCCCAGCATTTT
>TRBD1|TRBJ1-1|16|TRBV5-1|.
CASSLGTGYGNTEAFF
TGCGCCAGCAGCTTGGGGACAGGGTACGGGAACACTGAAGCTTTCTTT
>TRBD2|TRBJ2-5|16|TRBV4-3|few
CASSQDRYGGGETQYF
TGCGCCAGCAGCCAAGATAGATACGGGGGGGGAGAGACCCAGTACTTC
>TRBD2|TRBJ2-1|17|TRBV15|few
CATSSPGLAGGYNEQFF
TGTGCCACCAGCTCCCCCGGACTAGCGGGGGGTTACAATGAGCAGTTCTTC